A selection of T cell receptor beta chains follows, all from one sample in a study of blood T cell repertoires in COVID-19. Produced via immunoSEQ multiplex PCR; TCRdb's table is partial and in-frame only. The table includes roughly 30,000 clones, roughly 91% detected once. Material: peripheral blood. Receptors originate from a human donor in a cohort sampled during active COVID-19. The donor label of this sample is uncertain. Each CDR3 is given with its conserved first and last residue. D genes are given only for firm matches. The size entry is marked missing in some rows and otherwise reads once, few, many or a size class.

J	V	D	size	DNA	CDR3
TRBJ1-5	TRBV25-1	NA	NA	TGTGCCAGCAGTGCGAGGGGGGGGCTTGGGGATCAGCCCCAGCATTTT	CASSARGGLGDQPQHF
TRBJ2-1	TRBV7-9	TRBD2	NA	TGTGCCAGCAGCCTGACTAGCGGGGGGGCTGGGTACAATGAGCAGTTCTTC	CASSLTSGGAGYNEQFF
TRBJ1-3	TRBV11-3	NA	NA	TGTGCCAGCAGAAAATACCGACAGGCACCCTCTGGAAACACCATATATTTT	CASRKYRQAPSGNTIYF
TRBJ1-1	TRBV19	NA	NA	TGTGCCAGTACCCCCTGGGGGGACACTGAAGCTTTCTTT	CASTPWGDTEAFF
TRBJ2-3	TRBV3-1/TRBV3-2	NA	NA	TGTGCCAGCAGCCCGGGACACCCGGTCGGCACAGATACGCAGTATTTT	CASSPGHPVGTDTQYF
TRBJ2-7	TRBV7-2	TRBD1	NA	TGTGCCAGCAGCCAGGACAGGGGCTTAGGCGAGCAGTACTTC	CASSQDRGLGEQYF
TRBJ2-2	TRBV5-1	NA	NA	TGCGCCAGCAGCCAGACAGTCGCGAACACCGGGGAGCTGTTTTTT	CASSQTVANTGELFF
TRBJ2-5	TRBV5-6	NA	NA	TGTGCCAGCAGCTTAGCCCCTGGAGGGGCGGAGACCCAGTACTTC	CASSLAPGGAETQYF
TRBJ2-7	TRBV7-9	TRBD2	NA	TGTGCCAGCAGCTTATCTAGCGGGGGCTCCTACGAGCAGTACTTC	CASSLSSGGSYEQYF
TRBJ1-1	TRBV7-8	NA	NA	TGTGCCACCCAGGGGATACGGGCGGACACTGAAGCTTTCTTT	CATQGIRADTEAFF
TRBJ1-2	TRBV21-1	NA	NA	TGTGCCAGCAGCAAAAGAGACGTGCCTCGGACAGGGGGCGGGTATGGCTACACCTTC	CASSKRDVPRTGGGYGYTF
TRBJ2-6	TRBV5-4	TRBD2	NA	TGTGCCAGCAGCTGGGGGGGCTCTGGGGCCAACGTCCTGACTTTC	CASSWGGSGANVLTF
TRBJ1-2	TRBV7-3	NA	NA	TGTGCCAGCAGCCCTGACAGGAACTATGGCTACACCTTC	CASSPDRNYGYTF
TRBJ2-2	TRBV6-5	NA	NA	TGTGCCAGCAGTTACCCAGGGACTGGACGGGGGGAGCTGTTTTTT	CASSYPGTGRGELFF
TRBJ2-3	TRBV24-1	NA	NA	TGTGCCCCGTCCGGGACACCTAGCACAGATACGCAGTATTTT	CAPSGTPSTDTQYF
TRBJ2-7	TRBV6-1	NA	NA	TGTGCCAGCAGTGAAAACACAGACTACGAGCAGTACTTC	CASSENTDYEQYF
TRBJ2-3	TRBV10-3	TRBD2	few	TGTGCCATCAGTGGGCGGGGGACTAGCGGGCCAGATACGCAGTATTTT	CAISGRGTSGPDTQYF
TRBJ1-6	TRBV7-3	NA	NA	TGTGCCAGCAGCTTAGGAACTGGAGCCAATTCACCCCTCCACTTT	CASSLGTGANSPLHF
TRBJ1-3	TRBV5-1	NA	few	TGCGCCAGCAGCTTGGAGGGGATTAGCTCTGGAAACACCATATATTTT	CASSLEGISSGNTIYF
TRBJ1-5	TRBV5-1	NA	NA	TGCGCCAGCAGCTTCGGTGTCGAGGGCAATCAGCCCCAGCATTTT	CASSFGVEGNQPQHF
TRBJ2-3	TRBV24-1	TRBD2	NA	TGTGCCACCAGTGATTTGATCGGGGGGTGCACAGATACGCAGTATTTT	CATSDLIGGCTDTQYF
TRBJ2-7	TRBV7-2	TRBD1	NA	TGTGCCAGCACCCGGGACAGGGGATTCAACGAGCAGTACTTC	CASTRDRGFNEQYF
TRBJ2-6	TRBV10-1	NA	large	TGCGCCAGCAGTGGCATTGGTAACCACTCCTCTGGGGCCAACGTCCTGACTTTC	CASSGIGNHSSGANVLTF
TRBJ1-1	TRBV5-1	NA	few	TGCGCCAGCAGCTTGCCCGATGGGGGCGTAGCTTTCTTT	CASSLPDGGVAFF
TRBJ1-2	TRBV18	NA	NA	TGTGCCAGCTCACAGGACACTTATGGCTACACCTTC	CASSQDTYGYTF
TRBJ1-2	TRBV5-1	TRBD1	NA	TGCGCCAGCAGCCTGGGGGACAGTTCAGACAAATATGGCTACACCTTC	CASSLGDSSDKYGYTF
TRBJ2-7	TRBV28	TRBD1	NA	TGTGCCAGCAGTCCCACAGGGGTCGTCGTCTACGAGCAGTACTTC	CASSPTGVVVYEQYF
TRBJ2-1	TRBV11-3	TRBD2	NA	TGTGCCAGCAGCAAGCCTAGCGGGGCACACAATGAGCAGTTCTTC	CASSKPSGAHNEQFF
TRBJ2-3	TRBV7-2	TRBD2	NA	TGTGCCAGCAGCTTCACTAGCGGGGGGGCAGCAGATACGCAGTATTTT	CASSFTSGGAADTQYF
TRBJ2-1	TRBV7-2	NA	NA	TGTGCCAGCAGCCCCATTCGGTATGAGCAGTTCTTC	CASSPIRYEQFF
TRBJ2-1	TRBV9	TRBD2	NA	TGTGCCAGCAGCGTAGGGGCGGGGGTCCACAATGAGCAGTTCTTC	CASSVGAGVHNEQFF
TRBJ2-1	TRBV7-8	TRBD2	NA	TGTGCCAGCAGCTCACTGCTGCGGGGGAGCACCCCCTACAATGAGCAGTTCTTC	CASSSLLRGSTPYNEQFF
TRBJ2-7	TRBV5-4	TRBD2	NA	TGTGCCAGCAGAGCGGGGGGCAACTCCTACGAGCAGTACTTC	CASRAGGNSYEQYF
TRBJ1-2	TRBV5-1	TRBD1	NA	TGCGCCAGCAGCTTCGGGGTGGGACAGGCGGCGGATGGCTACACCTTC	CASSFGVGQAADGYTF
TRBJ2-7	TRBV7-9	TRBD1	few	TGTGCCAGCAGCTTAGGGACAGGCTCCTACGAGCAGTACTTC	CASSLGTGSYEQYF
TRBJ2-2	TRBV5-8	TRBD1	NA	TGTGCCAGCAGCTCGCTCCCGGGACAGGGAGTGACCGGGGAGCTGTTTTTT	CASSSLPGQGVTGELFF
TRBJ1-2	TRBV5-6	NA	NA	TGTGCCAGCAGACCAGGGTTTATTGACTATGGCTACACCTTC	CASRPGFIDYGYTF
TRBJ1-5	TRBV6-5	TRBD1	NA	TGTGCCAGCAGTAGAGACAGGGACAATCAGCCCCAGCATTTT	CASSRDRDNQPQHF
TRBJ1-4	TRBV6-5	NA	once	TGTGCCAGCAGTCCGGGACACATTAATGAAAAACTGTTTTTT	CASSPGHINEKLFF
TRBJ2-5	TRBV7-2	NA	NA	TGTGCCAGCAGCTTAGCAACAGGTCAAGAGACCCAGTACTTC	CASSLATGQETQYF